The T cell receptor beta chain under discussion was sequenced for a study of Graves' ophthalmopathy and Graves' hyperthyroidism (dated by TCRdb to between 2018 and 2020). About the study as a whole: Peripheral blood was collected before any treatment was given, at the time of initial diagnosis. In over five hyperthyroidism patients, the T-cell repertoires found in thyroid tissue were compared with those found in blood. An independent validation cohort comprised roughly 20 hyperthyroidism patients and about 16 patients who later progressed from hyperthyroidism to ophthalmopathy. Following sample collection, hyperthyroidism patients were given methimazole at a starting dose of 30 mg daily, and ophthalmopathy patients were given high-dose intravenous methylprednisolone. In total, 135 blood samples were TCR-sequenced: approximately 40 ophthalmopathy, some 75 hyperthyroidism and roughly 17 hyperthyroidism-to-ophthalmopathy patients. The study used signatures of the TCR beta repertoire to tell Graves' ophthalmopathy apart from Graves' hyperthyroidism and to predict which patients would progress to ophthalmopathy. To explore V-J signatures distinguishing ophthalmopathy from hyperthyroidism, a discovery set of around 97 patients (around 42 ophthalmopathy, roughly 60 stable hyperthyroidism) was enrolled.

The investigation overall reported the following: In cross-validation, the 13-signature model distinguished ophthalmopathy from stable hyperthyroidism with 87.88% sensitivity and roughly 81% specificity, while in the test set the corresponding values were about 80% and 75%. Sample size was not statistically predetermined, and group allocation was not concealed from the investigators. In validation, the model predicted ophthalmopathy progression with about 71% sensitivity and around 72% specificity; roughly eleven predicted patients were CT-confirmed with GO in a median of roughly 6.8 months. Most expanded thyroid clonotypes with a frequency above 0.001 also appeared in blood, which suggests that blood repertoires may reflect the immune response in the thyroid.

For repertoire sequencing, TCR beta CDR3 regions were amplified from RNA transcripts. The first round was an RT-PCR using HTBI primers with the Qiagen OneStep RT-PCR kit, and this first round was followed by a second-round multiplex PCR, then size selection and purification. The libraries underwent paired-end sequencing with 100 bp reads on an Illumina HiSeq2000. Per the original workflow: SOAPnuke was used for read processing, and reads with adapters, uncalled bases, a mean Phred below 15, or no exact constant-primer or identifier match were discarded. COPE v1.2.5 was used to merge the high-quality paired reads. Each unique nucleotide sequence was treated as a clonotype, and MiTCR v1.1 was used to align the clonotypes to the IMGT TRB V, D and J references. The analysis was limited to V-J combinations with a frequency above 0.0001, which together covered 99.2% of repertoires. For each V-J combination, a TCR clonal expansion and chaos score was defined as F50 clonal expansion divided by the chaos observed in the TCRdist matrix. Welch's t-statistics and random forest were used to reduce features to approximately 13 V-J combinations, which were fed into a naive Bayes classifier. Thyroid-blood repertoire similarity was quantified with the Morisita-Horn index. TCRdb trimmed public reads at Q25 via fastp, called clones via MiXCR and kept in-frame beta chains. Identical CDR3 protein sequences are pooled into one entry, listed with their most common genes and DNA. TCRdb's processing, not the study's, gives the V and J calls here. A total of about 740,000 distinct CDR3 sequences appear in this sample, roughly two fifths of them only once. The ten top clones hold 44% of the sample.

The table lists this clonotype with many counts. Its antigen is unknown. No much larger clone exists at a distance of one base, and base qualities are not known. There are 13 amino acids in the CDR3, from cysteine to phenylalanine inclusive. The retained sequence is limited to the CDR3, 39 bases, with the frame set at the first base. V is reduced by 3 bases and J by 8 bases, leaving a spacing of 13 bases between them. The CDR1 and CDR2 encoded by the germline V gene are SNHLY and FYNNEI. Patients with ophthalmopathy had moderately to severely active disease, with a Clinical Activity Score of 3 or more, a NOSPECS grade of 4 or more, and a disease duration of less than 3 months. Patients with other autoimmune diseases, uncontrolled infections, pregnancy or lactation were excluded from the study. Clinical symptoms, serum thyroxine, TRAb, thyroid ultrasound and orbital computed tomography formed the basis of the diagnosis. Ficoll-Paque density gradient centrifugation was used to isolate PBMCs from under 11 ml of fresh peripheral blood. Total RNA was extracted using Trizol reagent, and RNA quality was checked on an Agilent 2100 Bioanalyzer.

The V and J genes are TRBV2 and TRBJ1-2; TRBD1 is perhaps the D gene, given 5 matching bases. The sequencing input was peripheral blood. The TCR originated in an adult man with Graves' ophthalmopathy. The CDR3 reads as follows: CASSDSGGRGYTF. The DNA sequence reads TGTGCCAGCAGTGATAGCGGGGGAAGAGGCTACACCTTC.